Each of the 22 T cell receptor beta chains below was sequenced from the same sample in a study of regulatory T cells in long-lasting Graves disease (dated by TCRdb to the early 2020s). The label giving this sample's time point can be read as: newly diagnosed GD, antithyroid drugs for less than 3 months. For both TCR sequencing and RNA sequencing, RNA was extracted from PBMCs in TRIzol. Library generation was performed with multiplex PCR. The instrument given in TCRdb is Illumina HiSeq 4000. CDR3 regions were amplified by Arm-PCR with iRepertoire HTBI primers to construct TCR beta libraries. TCRdb redid the processing of the public reads, applying fastp at Q25 and MiXCR, and retained in-frame beta chains. Rows matching on CDR3 protein sequence are summarized as one entry with the most common DNA and genes. Here the sample has 420,000 or so distinct CDR3 sequences; 16% occur a single time. The ten biggest clones cover 20% to 25% of the sample.

The sample was also reused in another study, on T cells in Graves' hyperthyroidism and ophthalmopathy.

The sequencing used peripheral blood mononuclear cells (PBMCs), collected at new diagnosis, from a patient treated with antithyroid drugs. The receptor source for this set is a woman in her late teens or twenties with Graves disease. Donor details come from another sample of the same person, matched by shared clones.

The genes are TRBV19 and TRBJ2-6, with D perhaps TRBD2 (5 bases). Trimming cost V 9 bases and J 0 bases, with 15 bases left between them. The germline V gene encodes CDR1 LNHDA and CDR2 SQIVND (reference sequence). The CDR3 totals 16 residues. As DNA, the CDR3 is TGTGCCAGCAGCCAAGATGGAGGCTCTGGGGCCAACGTCCTGACTTTC. It is translated as CASSQDGGSGANVLTF.

The sample holds many counts of this clonotype. This chain connects TRBV18 to TRBJ2-7, with unresolved D. Trimming took off 2 bases at V and 2 bases at J, with 10 bases between the two ends. This CDR3 has 14 residues. Germline values: CDR1 KGHSH, CDR2 LQKENI. The CDR3 reads CASSPNTSTYEQYF. CDR3 coding DNA: TGTGCCAGCTCACCAAACACATCAACCTACGAGCAGTACTTC.

This clonotype was detected many times. The chain employs TRBV6-1 and TRBJ2-5; 7 bases fit TRBD2. This CDR3 has 13 amino acids. CDR1 is MNHNS and CDR2 is SASEGT in the germline V gene. J lost 5 bases, V lost 7 bases, and 7 bases had no gene match. The CDR3 sequence is CASTSTSTETQYF. CDR3 sequence (DNA): TGTGCCAGCACTTCGACTAGCACGGAGACCCAGTACTTC.

This clonotype turned up a few times. The chain couples TRBV7-9 to TRBJ2-5; TRBD2 is a possible D gene (5 bases). Trimming took 1 base from V and 4 from J, leaving 13 bases between them. Germline assignment: CDR1 SEHNR and CDR2 FQNEAQ (reference sequence). CDR3 length: 15 amino acids. CDR3 sequence reads: CASSLGLAEGETQYF. CDR3 nucleotides: TGTGCCAGCAGCTTAGGTCTAGCTGAAGGAGAGACCCAGTACTTC.

This clonotype has at least ten counts. V and J are TRBV2 and TRBJ2-2; 11 positions match TRBD2. The CDR3 has 14 residues. V shed 6 bases, J shed 7 bases, and the junction held 4 bases outside the gene matches. Germline CDR1 and CDR2: SNHLY and FYNNEI. The DNA of the CDR3 is TGTGCCAGCAGACTAGCGGGAGTTGGCGGGGAGCTGTTTTTT. Translating it yields CASRLAGVGGELFF.

The chain joins TRBV6-2 or TRBV6-3 to TRBJ1-5, with D perhaps TRBD1 (5 bases). V was clipped by 7 bases and J by 7 bases, with 11 bases between them. The length of the CDR3 is 12 residues. The germline CDR1 and CDR2 sequences are MNHEY and SVGEGT. DNA for the CDR3: TGTGCCAGCACTTGGGGGAACCAGCCCCAGCATTTT. This translates into CASTWGNQPQHF.

This chain joins TRBV6-5 and TRBJ1-5, with D perhaps TRBD1 (6 bases). The CDR3 has 17 residues. Germline CDR1 and CDR2: MNHEY and SVGAGI. The V gene lost 2 bases and the J gene lost 2 bases, with 16 bases spanning the gap. CDR3 in amino acids: CASSYTETGERNQPQHF. CDR3 coding DNA: TGTGCCAGCAGTTACACCGAGACAGGAGAACGCAATCAGCCCCAGCATTTT.

The rearrangement joins TRBV20-1 to TRBJ2-2; D may match TRBD1 or TRBD2 (5 bases each). CDR1 and CDR2 from the germline V gene are DFQATT and SNEGSKA (reference sequence). V was pared by 4 bases and J by 0 bases, with 12 bases between. The CDR3 has 15 amino acids. The CDR3 coding sequence is TGCAGTGCTAAAAGGGACGCAACGAACACCGGGGAGCTGTTTTTT. Translation: CSAKRDATNTGELFF.

Concerning this clonotype itself: The junction and the germline gene differ at one end; a read error may be behind it. The J gene is TRBJ2-3, the V gene TRBV7-2, with D maybe TRBD1 (7 bases). The CDR3 is 15 amino acids. Germline V gene data show CDR1 as SGHTA and CDR2 as FQGNSA. The CDR3 coding sequence is TGCGCCAGCAGCCAAGAACAGGGGAGGACAGATACGCAGTATTTT. Translation: CASSQEQGRTDTQYF.

The chain links TRBV5-4 to TRBJ2-5; 14 bases fit TRBD2. With 0 bases clipped from V and 4 bases from J, the junction kept 5 bases outside the gene matches. This CDR3 spans 17 amino acids. Per germline, CDR1 SGHNT and CDR2 YYREEE (reference sequence). The CDR3 coding sequence is TGTGCCAGCAGCTTGGCCGGACTAGCGGGAGGCGGAGAGACCCAGTACTTC. Encoded protein: CASSLAGLAGGGETQYF. Based on the CDR3 plus reference TRBV5-4 and TRBJ2-5, the full variable domain is ETGVTQSPTHLIKTRGQQVTLRCSSQSGHNTVSWYQQALGQGPQFIFQYYREEENGRGNFPPRFSGLQFPNYSSELNVNALELDDSALYLCASSLAGLAGGGETQYFGPGTRLLVL.

V is TRBV20-1 and J is TRBJ1-4; D not certain. The CDR3 loop spans 15 amino acids. Trimming left V 6 bases short and J 4 bases short, with 18 bases between. Germline V lookup: CDR1 DFQATT, CDR2 SNEGSKA (reference sequence). CDR3 sequence: CSARSWPNLNEKLFF. Here the CDR3 DNA reads TGCAGTGCGCGGTCGTGGCCCAACCTTAATGAAAAACTGTTTTTT.

The chain couples TRBV7-6 to TRBJ2-5; 8 nucleotides match TRBD1. The trim removed 3 bases at V and 3 bases at J, leaving 6 bases unmatched. This CDR3 is built from 15 residues. Germline-derived CDR1 and CDR2 are SGHVS and FNYEAQ. DNA of the CDR3: TGTGCCAGCAGCTTGGAGGGACAGGCAAAAGAGACCCAGTACTTC. The encoded protein is CASSLEGQAKETQYF.

The chain links TRBV9 to TRBJ1-1, with D tentatively TRBD1 (6 bases). Germline V gene data show CDR1 as SGDLS and CDR2 as YYNGEE. Trimming removed 4 bases at V and 1 base at J, with 11 bases between. The CDR3 contains 14 residues. CDR3 sequence: CASSTLTGNTEAFF. In nucleotides, the CDR3 is TGTGCCAGCAGCACCTTGACAGGGAACACTGAAGCTTTCTTT.

V and J are TRBV7-2 and TRBJ2-5; 7 nucleotides match TRBD1. This CDR3 spans 18 amino acids. Germline V gene data show CDR1 as SGHTA and CDR2 as FQGNSA. The V segment lost 2 bases and the J segment 1 base; nucleotides outside the gene matches: 13. The CDR3 coding sequence is TGTGCCAGCAGCTTACTTGGGAGAATAGACAGGGTCCAAGAGACCCAGTACTTC. Translated: CASSLLGRIDRVQETQYF. Based on the CDR3 plus reference TRBV7-2 and TRBJ2-5, the full variable domain is GAGVSQSPSNKVTEKGKDVELRCDPISGHTALYWYRQSLGQGLEFLIYFQGNSAPDKSGLPSDRFSAERTGGSVSTLTIQRTQQEDSAVYLCASSLLGRIDRVQETQYFGPGTRLLVL.

There are many counts of this clonotype. The genes are TRBV2 and TRBJ2-5, with D possibly matching TRBD2 (5 bases). The germline CDR1 and CDR2 sequences are SNHLY and FYNNEI. The CDR3 extends over 14 amino acids. V was cut by 5 bases and J by 4 bases, with 14 bases left in between. The CDR3 here is CASSRSPGRETQYF. Written as DNA, the CDR3 is TGTGCCAGCAGTCGCTCCCCGGGGAGAGAGACCCAGTACTTC.

This clonotype was picked up a small number of times. With a much larger clone just one base away, this may be a read error. V usage is TRBV5-1 and J usage is TRBJ2-1; D perhaps matches TRBD2 (6 bases). Germline V gene lookup returns CDR1 SGHRS and CDR2 YFSETQ. The germline V and J ends were trimmed by 2 bases and 6 bases, with 18 bases remaining between them. This CDR3 contains 16 residues. CDR3 nucleotides: TGCGCCAGCAGCTTTGGCGGGACTGGGTTCAGCAATGAGCAGTTCTTC. This sequence encodes CASSFGGTGFSNEQFF. Looking up the rest from reference TRBV5-1 and TRBJ2-1 gives the full variable domain: KAGVTQTPRYLIKTRGQQVTLSCSPISGHRSVSWYQQTPGQGLQFLFEYFSETQRNKGNFPGRFSGRQFSNSRSEMNVSTLELGDSALYLCASSFGGTGFSNEQFFGPGTRLTVL.

This chain uses TRBV20-1 with TRBJ2-3, with D hard to call. The V and J ends lost 4 bases and 4 bases respectively, with 6 bases between them. Germline CDR1 reads DFQATT; CDR2 reads SNEGSKA (reference sequence). This CDR3 region has 11 residues. CDR3 region: CSAIGPDTQYF. In DNA, the CDR3 is TGCAGTGCTATAGGTCCAGATACGCAGTATTTT.

Only a few counts were recorded for this clonotype. The chain couples TRBV5-5 to TRBJ2-2; 11 nucleotides agree with TRBD1. V lost 2 bases, J lost 4 bases, and 4 bases stayed unmatched. Germline loops: CDR1 SGHKS, CDR2 YYEKEE (reference sequence). This CDR3 comprises 16 residues. CDR3 loop: CASSFPDRGLTGELFF. CDR3 nucleotide sequence: TGTGCCAGCAGCTTCCCGGACAGGGGGCTCACCGGGGAGCTGTTTTTT.

The rearrangement uses TRBV20-1 and TRBJ1-5, with a possible D match to TRBD1 (5 bases). The germline CDR1 and CDR2 sequences are DFQATT and SNEGSKA (reference sequence). V was cut by 4 bases and J by 3 bases, with 13 bases left in between. CDR3 length equals 14 residues. CDR3 sequence (DNA): TGCAGTGCTAAGAGAGCAGGGCCCAATCAGCCCCAGCATTTT. Its translation: CSAKRAGPNQPQHF.

The J gene is TRBJ1-4, the V gene TRBV28; D may be TRBD1 or TRBD2 (5 bases each). The tail of the sequence fits TRBJ2-2 better, so the J call may be wrong. The CDR3 is made up of 14 amino acids. Germline V gives CDR1 MDHEN, CDR2 SYDVKM. CDR3 nucleotide sequence: TGTGCCAGCAGTTTAGGGGGACCTCCCGGGGAGCTGTTTTTT. Protein sequence: CASSLGGPPGELFF.

The rearrangement links TRBV3-1 to TRBJ2-2; D gene unclear. CDR1 and CDR2 from the germline V gene are LGHDT and YNNKEL (reference sequence). Trimming removed 1 base at V and 1 base at J, with 7 bases between. The CDR3 covers 15 residues. DNA for the CDR3: TGTGCCAGCAGCCAAGGGGCAGGGAACACCGGGGAGCTGTTTTTT. Protein: CASSQGAGNTGELFF.

V is TRBV6-1 and J is TRBJ2-2; 13 positions match TRBD2. Looked up from germline, CDR1 is MNHNS and CDR2 is SASEGT. The CDR3 sequence is 15 residues long. With V trimmed by 6 bases and J by 8 bases, 6 bases remained unmatched. The CDR3 sequence: CASSKPGLAGGELFF. In DNA form, the CDR3 reads TGTGCCAGCAGCAAGCCGGGACTAGCGGGAGGGGAGCTGTTTTTT.